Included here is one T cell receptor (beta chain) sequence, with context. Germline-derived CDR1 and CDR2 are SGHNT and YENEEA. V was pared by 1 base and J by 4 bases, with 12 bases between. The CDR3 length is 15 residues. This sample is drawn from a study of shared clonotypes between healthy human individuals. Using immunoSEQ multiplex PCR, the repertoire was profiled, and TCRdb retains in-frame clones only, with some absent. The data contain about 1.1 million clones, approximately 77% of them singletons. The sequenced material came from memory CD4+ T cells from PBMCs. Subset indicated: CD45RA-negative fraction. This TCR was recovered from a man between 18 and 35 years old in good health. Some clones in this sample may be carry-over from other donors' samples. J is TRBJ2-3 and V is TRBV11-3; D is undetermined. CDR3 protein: CASSLGPDRADTQYF. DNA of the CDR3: TGTGCCAGCAGCTTAGGACCAGACCGCGCAGATACGCAGTATTTT.